A single sample is the source of the 8 T cell receptor beta chains below, sequenced in a study of T-cell reconstitution after alpha-beta-depleted transplantation in children. Unique molecular identifiers were incorporated when the TCRbeta library was constructed. Each CDR3 protein is one row after TCRdb ran MiXCR on the PCR reads. The table lists about 300,000 distinct CDR3 sequences, about a tenth of them singletons. The sample in question was PBMCs, obtained before TCRalphabeta/CD19-depleted stem cell transplant. The receptors stem from a boy less than two years old with acute myeloid leukemia, due to receive a stem cell transplant.

This clonotype was seen more than once but under ten times. The rearrangement joins TRBV6-2 or TRBV6-3 to TRBJ2-4, with a tentative D call TRBD1 (6 bases). V lost 6 bases and J lost 6, with 12 bases in between. CDR1 and CDR2 (germline): MNHEY, SVGEGT. The CDR3 has 13 residues. In DNA form, the CDR3 reads TGTGCCAGCAGCCCAGGGGCGGTAAACATTCAGTACTTC. It specifies CASSPGAVNIQYF.

This clonotype showed up many times. This chain connects TRBV5-1 to TRBJ2-5, with D perhaps TRBD2 (6 bases). Trimming removed 4 bases at V and 5 bases at J, with 15 bases between. The germline CDR1 and CDR2 sequences are SGHRS and YFSETQ. The CDR3 spans 14 residues. Here the CDR3 DNA reads TGCGCCAGCAGCCCGCGAGCGGGCCGGGAGACCCAGTACTTC. Residues: CASSPRAGRETQYF.

This clonotype was detected only a few times. The genes are TRBV23-1 and TRBJ2-3; tentatively, D is TRBD2 (6 bases). TRBV23-1 is identified as an open reading frame with a role that is uncertain. The CDR3 runs to 17 residues. V was pared by 6 bases and J by 1 base, with 20 bases between. CDR3 region: CASSRSLARGGTDTQYF. CDR3 nucleotide sequence: TGCGCCAGCAGCCGAAGCCTCGCACGCGGGGGCACAGATACGCAGTATTTT.

This clonotype was seen at least ten times. V and J are TRBV7-9 and TRBJ2-7; D is possibly TRBD1 (6 bases). This CDR3 is built from 14 residues. The V gene lost 6 bases and the J gene lost 0 bases, with 12 bases spanning the gap. From germline, CDR1 is SEHNR and CDR2 FQNEAQ (reference sequence). For the CDR3, the DNA is TGTGCCAGCAGTCAGGACAGCCTCTCCTACGAGCAGTACTTC. Residues: CASSQDSLSYEQYF. The variable domain in full, completed from reference TRBV7-9 and TRBJ2-7, reads DTGVSQNPRHKITKRGQNVTFRCDPISEHNRLYWYRQTLGQGPEFLTYFQNEAQLEKSRLLSDRFSAERPKGSFSTLEIQRTEQGDSAMYLCASSQDSLSYEQYFGPGTRLTVT.

This clonotype was observed many times. The chain combines TRBV4-3 with TRBJ2-7, with D unresolved. The V end was cut by 6 bases, the J end by 2 bases, with 14 bases between. The CDR3 loop spans 14 amino acids. Germline V gives CDR1 LGHNA, CDR2 YSLEER. CDR3 region: CASRQRKEAYEQYF. The CDR3 DNA is TGCGCCAGCAGGCAAAGGAAGGAAGCCTACGAGCAGTACTTC.

This clonotype appeared a few times. The chain links TRBV27 to TRBJ1-5; D is possibly TRBD1 (5 bases). The V end lost 0 bases, the J end lost 3 bases, and 12 bases lay between the germline ends. Germline V gives CDR1 MNHEY, CDR2 SMNVEV (reference sequence). The CDR3 runs to 16 residues. DNA of the CDR3: TGTGCCAGCAGTTTATCTCAGGGTCTGATCAATCAGCCCCAGCATTTT. Its protein product is CASSLSQGLINQPQHF.

This chain links TRBV6-5 with TRBJ1-4; no clear D gene. The germline V and J ends were trimmed by 0 bases and 7 bases, with 3 bases remaining between them. The length of the CDR3 is 12 residues. Germline CDR1 and CDR2: MNHEY and SVGAGI. The CDR3 DNA is TGTGCCAGCAGTTACTCCGGTGAAAAACTGTTTTTT. Residues: CASSYSGEKLFF.

This clonotype occurred many times. The chain couples TRBV9 to TRBJ1-4; 7 bases line up with TRBD1. V shed 0 bases, J shed 8 bases, and the junction held 4 bases outside the gene matches. CDR3 length equals 14 residues. Germline V CDR1 and CDR2: SGDLS, YYNGEE. The CDR3: CASSVGQGGEKLFF. The CDR3 bases are TGTGCCAGCAGCGTAGGACAGGGAGGCGAAAAACTGTTTTTT.